The T cell receptor beta chain described here comes from a study of technical replicates of blood from a few donors. Germline V gene data show CDR1 as SQVTM and CDR2 as ANQGSEA. Trimming at V came to 7 bases and at J to 0 bases, leaving 8 bases not matched to a gene. This CDR3 comprises 14 residues. Sequenced by immunoSEQ multiplex PCR; TCRdb stores in-frame clones only, minus some. Of some 70,000 clones listed, approximately 97% are singletons. The rearrangement uses TRBV29-1 and TRBJ1-1, with 7 bases lining up with TRBD1. The TCR comes from a human donor in good health. The sample comprised T cells isolated from PBMCs. The CDR3 is CSGQDRPMNTEAFF. In DNA, the CDR3 is TGCAGCGGCCAGGACAGGCCTATGAACACTGAAGCTTTCTTT.